These 22 T cell receptor beta chains were sequenced from one sample in a study of cytomegalovirus exposure and HLA in healthy donors. Both 60 Vbeta primers and 13 Jbeta primers went into the PCR. Some clones are missing from TCRdb's copy, which holds only in-frame ones; the method was immunoSEQ multiplex PCR. Of roughly 100,000 clones in the sample, approximately 72% were seen once. Sequences were obtained from PBMCs. The receptors come from a man aged 25-40 years in good health and CMV-seronegative.

This chain uses TRBV6-1 with TRBJ2-7; 8 nucleotides align to TRBD1. Germline V gene data show CDR1 as MNHNS and CDR2 as SASEGT. V dropped 6 bases and J dropped 5; count of bases not matched to a gene: 6. The CDR3 loop spans 13 amino acids. CDR3 loop: CASRLDRDHEQYF. The CDR3 nucleotides are TGTGCCAGCAGACTGGACAGGGACCACGAGCAGTACTTC.

In its sample, this clone was seen once. This rearrangement joins TRBV11-3 to TRBJ2-1, with D unclear. Germline V gene lookup returns CDR1 SGHNT and CDR2 YENEEA. Trimming cost V 5 bases and J 5 bases, with 7 bases left between them. CDR3 size: 12 residues. In nucleotides, the CDR3 is TGTGCCAGCAGCCGTCCCGACAATGAGCAGTTCTTC. It yields the protein CASSRPDNEQFF.

The CDR3 loop is CASSEGDWSLHRRQETQYF. CDR3 sequence (DNA): TGTGCCAGCAGTGAAGGGGACTGGTCGCTCCACCGGCGTCAAGAGACCCAGTACTTC. The chain is built from TRBV6-1 and TRBJ2-5; D perhaps matches TRBD2 (6 bases). The CDR3 is made up of 19 amino acids. The germline CDR1 and CDR2 sequences are MNHNS and SASEGT. V lost 1 base to trimming and J lost 2 bases, with 23 bases between them.

The genes are TRBV4-1 and TRBJ2-5; 10 nucleotides agree with TRBD2. The trim removed 1 base at V and 2 bases at J, leaving 4 bases unmatched. This CDR3 contains 16 residues. Germline V gene lookup returns CDR1 MGHRA and CDR2 YSYEKL. The chain's CDR3 is CASSQVGAGGQETQYF. CDR3 bases: TGCGCCAGCAGCCAAGTAGGAGCGGGGGGGCAAGAGACCCAGTACTTC.

This chain uses TRBV28 with TRBJ2-7; D may be TRBD1 (5 bases). The CDR3 is 14 residues long. The ends were cut back, 6 bases at V and 1 base at J, with 13 bases in the middle. CDR1 and CDR2 from the germline V gene are MDHEN and SYDVKM. CDR3 sequence reads: CASRELQESYEQYF. The CDR3 DNA reads as TGTGCCAGCAGGGAACTACAGGAATCCTACGAGCAGTACTTC.

This clone has more than one count but fewer than ten. The chain employs TRBV5-1 and TRBJ1-5; a possible D gene is TRBD1 (5 bases). Germline CDR1 and CDR2: SGHRS and YFSETQ. V shed 1 base and J shed 0 bases, with 11 bases lying between them. CDR3 length: 16 amino acids. CDR3 DNA sequence: TGCGCCAGCAGCTTGTCGGGGGAGAATAGCAATCAGCCCCAGCATTTT. This encodes CASSLSGENSNQPQHF.

This clone came up once. The CDR3 region has the DNA TGTGCCAGCAGCTTAGCCGGCAGGGCCAACATTCAGTACTTC. Protein: CASSLAGRANIQYF. The chain uses TRBV7-2 and TRBJ2-4; possibly TRBD1 for D (5 bases). Germline assignment: CDR1 SGHTA and CDR2 FQGNSA. V was cut by 0 bases and J by 7 bases, with 10 bases left in between. There are 14 residues in the CDR3.

The rearrangement links TRBV27 to TRBJ2-7, with 10 positions matching TRBD1. V dropped 5 bases and J dropped 0; count of bases not matched to a gene: 16. This CDR3 region has 19 residues. Germline CDR1 MNHEY, CDR2 SMNVEV (reference sequence). CDR3 residues: CASSPPPGTGVNHSYEQYF. CDR3 sequence (DNA): TGTGCCAGCAGTCCCCCGCCCGGGACAGGGGTAAACCACTCCTACGAGCAGTACTTC.

The chain carries TRBV9 and TRBJ2-5; 7 positions agree with TRBD1. The end of the DNA aligns better with TRBJ2-7, so the J call may be wrong. The germline V gene encodes CDR1 SGDLS and CDR2 YYNGEE. This CDR3 contains 15 residues. The CDR3 reads CASSASIRDSYEQYF. DNA of the CDR3: TGTGCCAGCAGCGCGAGCATCCGGGACAGCTACGAGCAGTACTTC.

The V gene is TRBV9, the J gene TRBJ2-5; 10 bases match TRBD2. The DNA end is a closer match to TRBJ2-7, so the J assignment may be wrong. The CDR3 runs 15 residues. Germline CDR1 SGDLS, CDR2 YYNGEE. The CDR3 nucleotides are TGTGCCAGCAGCCCCACTAGCGGGGAGCCCTACGAGCAGTACTTC. This encodes CASSPTSGEPYEQYF.

The chain is built from TRBV29-1 and TRBJ2-1; TRBD2 matches at 14 bases. Germline CDR1 and CDR2: SQVTM and ANQGSEA. The CDR3 covers 14 residues. After removal of 6 bases from V and 9 bases from J, the junction contained 7 bases not matched to a gene. CDR3 DNA: TGCAGCGTCACCCGACTAGCGGGGGGGGGTGAGCAGTTCTTC. It yields the protein CSVTRLAGGGEQFF.

The rearrangement uses TRBV5-4 and TRBJ1-2; D not certain. The CDR3 totals 15 residues. The germline V and J ends were trimmed by 0 bases and 8 bases, with 17 bases remaining between them. CDR1 SGHNT and CDR2 YYREEE come from the germline V gene (reference sequence). CDR3 DNA: TGTGCCAGCAGCTTGGACGTTGTGCGGGTAGAAGGCTACACCTTC. Protein sequence: CASSLDVVRVEGYTF.

V and J are TRBV29-1 and TRBJ2-7, with 11 bases that match TRBD2. This CDR3 has 13 residues. V lost 7 bases and J lost 4; bases outside the gene matches: 6. The germline V gene encodes CDR1 SQVTM and CDR2 ANQGSEA. The CDR3 bases are TGCAGCGCAATGACTAGCGGGACTTACGAGCAGTACTTC. It is translated as CSAMTSGTYEQYF.

This clone has a single count. The CDR3 here is CASSSYFSGGAVNTQYF. In DNA, the CDR3 is TGTGCCAGCAGCTCCTATTTTAGCGGGGGGGCTGTGAATACGCAGTATTTT. V is TRBV7-2 and J is TRBJ2-3; 11 bases line up with TRBD2. The germline V gene encodes CDR1 SGHTA and CDR2 FQGNSA. V dropped 4 bases and J dropped 7; count of bases not matched to a gene: 13. The CDR3 covers 17 residues.

V and J are TRBV6-6 and TRBJ1-1, with D perhaps TRBD1 (5 bases). The CDR3 contains 14 residues. Trimming pared 6 bases from V and 1 base from J, leaving 12 bases between. Germline CDR1 is MNHNY and CDR2 is SVGAGI (reference sequence). CDR3 in DNA: TGTGCCAGCAGCCGCGGGACGGCGAACACTGAAGCTTTCTTT. This gives the protein CASSRGTANTEAFF.

The J gene is TRBJ2-7, the V gene TRBV27, with 11 positions matching TRBD1. This CDR3 is built from 15 residues. Germline V CDR1 and CDR2: MNHEY, SMNVEV (reference sequence). J gave up 6 bases and V 6 bases, and 10 bases lay outside the gene matches. The DNA of the CDR3 is TGTGCCAGCAGAGTGCCGGGACAGGGGGAGTCCGAGCAGTACTTC. This translates into CASRVPGQGESEQYF.

The chain joins TRBV4-1 to TRBJ1-2, with a possible D match to TRBD1 (5 bases). The CDR3 consists of 15 residues. The germline V gene encodes CDR1 MGHRA and CDR2 YSYEKL. The V gene lost 2 bases and the J gene lost 5 bases, with 15 bases spanning the gap. The CDR3 reads CASSQQGRKGYGYTF. The CDR3 DNA sequence: TGCGCCAGCAGCCAACAAGGACGGAAGGGGTATGGCTACACCTTC.

The chain recombines TRBV19 with TRBJ2-7; 7 bases align to TRBD1. The CDR3 is 14 amino acids. With 5 bases clipped from V and 0 bases from J, the junction kept 4 bases outside the gene matches. Germline V gene sequence: CDR1 LNHDA, CDR2 SQIVND (reference sequence). The CDR3 nucleotides read TGTGCCAGTAGTGGGACAGCTTACTCCTACGAGCAGTACTTC. Protein sequence: CASSGTAYSYEQYF.

The genes are TRBV7-6 and TRBJ1-6; 7 positions agree with TRBD1. The length of the CDR3 is 15 residues. Germline values: CDR1 SGHVS, CDR2 FNYEAQ. The ends lost 0 bases at V and 8 bases at J; junction bases unmatched: 4. This CDR3 reads CASSLARDSDSPLHF. CDR3 in DNA: TGTGCCAGCAGCTTAGCCAGGGACAGCGATTCACCCCTCCACTTT.

Only a few counts were recorded for this clone. V usage is TRBV29-1 and J usage is TRBJ1-1; D is perhaps TRBD1 (5 bases). Germline V gene lookup returns CDR1 SQVTM and CDR2 ANQGSEA. The CDR3 is 14 residues long. V lost 8 bases and J 4 bases, leaving 20 bases between the germline ends. For the CDR3, the DNA is TGCAGCACTCCAGGGCGGGGGATAGGCACTGAAGCTTTCTTT. Encoded protein: CSTPGRGIGTEAFF.

The genes are TRBV19 and TRBJ1-1; D is ambiguous. The germline CDR1 and CDR2 sequences are LNHDA and SQIVND (reference sequence). Trimming took 4 bases from V and 1 from J, leaving 10 bases between them. This CDR3 contains 14 residues. CDR3 in DNA: TGTGCCAGTAGTAGACTTCAAGGGAACACTGAAGCTTTCTTT. It translates to CASSRLQGNTEAFF.

The J gene is TRBJ1-5, the V gene TRBV30; D is uncertain. V was cut by 1 base and J by 6 bases, with 10 bases left in between. CDR1 and CDR2 from the germline V gene are GTSNPN and SVGIG (reference sequence). The CDR3 runs 13 residues. The DNA of the CDR3 is TGTGCCTGGAGTGAACACGGCGGTCAGCCCCAGCATTTT. Encoded protein: CAWSEHGGQPQHF.